Listed below are T cell receptor beta chains from one sample, sequenced in a study of T cell changes during pregnancy in multiple sclerosis. The table came from immunoSEQ multiplex PCR; TCRdb's copy has only in-frame clones and leaves some out. The sample has 40,000 to 55,000 clones; roughly 92% are singletons. The sample consisted of CD4+ T cells from peripheral blood mononuclear cells, taken in the third trimester of pregnancy. All receptors derive from a female donor with multiple sclerosis, enrolled in a pregnancy study. The CDR3 runs from the conserved cysteine through the conserved F or W.

>17|TRBV23-1
CASSPGHWRYSNQPQHF
>15|TRBV2
CASKPPVTRDYGYTF
>15|TRBV7-2
CASRELVGPVGSLHF
>14|TRBV15
CATSRAVRQETQYF
>14|TRBV7-2
CASSSLLRTDTQYF
>15|TRBV5-4
CASSLPGGRTETQYF
>16|TRBV6-6
CASSSAGTPHSYEQYF
>13|TRBV18
CASSPPMTGSAFF
>16|TRBV7-2
CASSRGGSQYQETQYF
>14|TRBV5-4
CASSRQTLNTEAFF
>16|TRBV18
CASSLQGSPSRNEQFF